Listed below are T cell receptor beta chains from one sample, sequenced in a study of T cells in Graves' hyperthyroidism and ophthalmopathy. TCRdb re-called the multiplex PCR reads with MiXCR, one entry per CDR3 protein. The sample carries hundreds of thousands of distinct CDR3 sequences, 19% recorded once. The sample was blood. These receptors originate from a woman between 18 and 29 years old with Graves' hyperthyroidism. CDR3s include the opening cysteine and the closing phenylalanine or tryptophan. Fields, in order: clone size, D gene, J gene, V gene, CDR3 DNA, CDR3 protein. A D gene is named only where the DNA matches it firmly. Clone sizes are given selectively: once, few, many, or a class where the clone is expanded.

clone size: many; D gene: .; J gene: TRBJ2-2; V gene: TRBV5-1; CDR3 DNA: TGCGCCAGCAGCCCAAGGACAGAGAACACCGGGGAGCTGTTTTTT; CDR3 protein: CASSPRTENTGELFF
clone size: once; D gene: TRBD2; J gene: TRBJ2-7; V gene: TRBV7-2; CDR3 DNA: TGTGCCAGCAGCTATCGGACTAGCGGGAGTGCTGTGCAGTACTTC; CDR3 protein: CASSYRTSGSAVQYF
clone size: many; D gene: TRBD1; J gene: TRBJ2-2; V gene: TRBV6-9; CDR3 DNA: TGTGCCAGCAGTACATTGACAGGGAGTAACACCGGGGAGCTGTTTTTT; CDR3 protein: CASSTLTGSNTGELFF
clone size: many; D gene: .; J gene: TRBJ2-7; V gene: TRBV5-1; CDR3 DNA: TGCGCCAGCAGCTTGAGGTACCGGAGCTCCTACGAGCAGTACTTC; CDR3 protein: CASSLRYRSSYEQYF
clone size: few; D gene: .; J gene: TRBJ1-2; V gene: TRBV2; CDR3 DNA: TGTGCCAGCAGTCATAGAGGGATGAACTATGGCTACACCTTC; CDR3 protein: CASSHRGMNYGYTF
clone size: .; D gene: .; J gene: TRBJ1-1; V gene: TRBV6-2/TRBV6-3; CDR3 DNA: TGTGCCAGCAGTTATGGTGGGTTCACTGAAGCTTTCTTT; CDR3 protein: CASSYGGFTEAFF
clone size: .; D gene: TRBD1; J gene: TRBJ1-2; V gene: TRBV12-3/TRBV12-4; CDR3 DNA: TGTGCCAGCAGCTCAACGGCCCGGGACAGAAACTATGGCTACACCTTC; CDR3 protein: CASSSTARDRNYGYTF
clone size: .; D gene: .; J gene: TRBJ2-7; V gene: TRBV7-2; CDR3 DNA: TGTGCCAGCAGCCTGAGGCGGCTACCATCCTACGAGCAGTACTTC; CDR3 protein: CASSLRRLPSYEQYF
clone size: many; D gene: .; J gene: TRBJ1-3; V gene: TRBV5-1; CDR3 DNA: TGCGCCAGCAGCCCCCGGGACTTCTCCTCTGGAAACACCATATATTTT; CDR3 protein: CASSPRDFSSGNTIYF
clone size: few; D gene: .; J gene: TRBJ2-6; V gene: TRBV18; CDR3 DNA: TGTGCCAGCTCATCCTCTCTGGGGGCCAACGTCCTGACTTTC; CDR3 protein: CASSSSLGANVLTF
clone size: many; D gene: TRBD1; J gene: TRBJ1-1; V gene: TRBV6-1; CDR3 DNA: TGTGCCAGCAGTGTCGGGACAGGGGCTTATGCTTTGAACACTGAAGCTTTCTTT; CDR3 protein: CASSVGTGAYALNTEAFF
clone size: many; D gene: .; J gene: TRBJ2-2; V gene: TRBV10-3; CDR3 DNA: TGTGCCATCAGGAACCTTACACAGGAGGCCGGGGAGCTGTTTTTT; CDR3 protein: CAIRNLTQEAGELFF
clone size: many; D gene: TRBD2; J gene: TRBJ2-5; V gene: TRBV5-1; CDR3 DNA: TGCGCCAGCGAATCAGCGGGGGGGGAAGAGACCCAGTACTTC; CDR3 protein: CASESAGGEETQYF
clone size: .; D gene: TRBD2; J gene: TRBJ2-5; V gene: TRBV28; CDR3 DNA: TGTGCCAGCAGTTACTCGGGACTAGCGGTGGAGACCCAGTACTTC; CDR3 protein: CASSYSGLAVETQYF
clone size: many; D gene: .; J gene: TRBJ1-1; V gene: TRBV15; CDR3 DNA: TGTGCCACCAGCGTGCAGGGCCGCACTGAAGCTTTCTTT; CDR3 protein: CATSVQGRTEAFF
clone size: many; D gene: .; J gene: TRBJ1-1; V gene: TRBV19; CDR3 DNA: TGTGCCAGTAGTACGGGTCCCATGAACACTGAAGCTTTCTTT; CDR3 protein: CASSTGPMNTEAFF
clone size: .; D gene: .; J gene: TRBJ2-7; V gene: TRBV6-2/TRBV6-3; CDR3 DNA: TGTGCCAGCAGGACATGGGACTCCTACGAGCAGTACTTC; CDR3 protein: CASRTWDSYEQYF
clone size: many; D gene: .; J gene: TRBJ2-7; V gene: TRBV5-6; CDR3 DNA: TGTGCCAGCAGCTGGGGGTGGGAGCAGTACTTC; CDR3 protein: CASSWGWEQYF
clone size: .; D gene: .; J gene: TRBJ1-1; V gene: TRBV20-1; CDR3 DNA: TGCAGTGCTAGAGATGCCAGGGGCACTGAAGCTTTCTTT; CDR3 protein: CSARDARGTEAFF
clone size: many; D gene: .; J gene: TRBJ2-2; V gene: TRBV7-3; CDR3 DNA: TGTGCCAGCAGCCCCCTTGAGCGCAGGGGGGGAACCGGGGAGCTGTTTTTT; CDR3 protein: CASSPLERRGGTGELFF
clone size: many; D gene: .; J gene: TRBJ2-5; V gene: TRBV4-1; CDR3 DNA: TGCGCCAGCAGCCAAGAGTGGGGGGCCGTAAAGACCCAGTACTTC; CDR3 protein: CASSQEWGAVKTQYF
clone size: few; D gene: .; J gene: TRBJ1-1; V gene: TRBV5-1; CDR3 DNA: TGCGCCAGCAGCTTGGGGGGGGCGCAGGATGAAGCTTTCTTT; CDR3 protein: CASSLGGAQDEAFF
clone size: .; D gene: TRBD2; J gene: TRBJ2-3; V gene: TRBV9; CDR3 DNA: TGTGCCAGCAGCGTGGGGTGGAGCGGGATTACAGATACGCAGTATTTT; CDR3 protein: CASSVGWSGITDTQYF
clone size: few; D gene: .; J gene: TRBJ1-6; V gene: TRBV20-1; CDR3 DNA: TGCAGTGCTAGAGATGGGAGGGGGGATAATTCACCCCTCCACTTT; CDR3 protein: CSARDGRGDNSPLHF
clone size: many; D gene: .; J gene: TRBJ2-2; V gene: TRBV20-1; CDR3 DNA: TGCAGTGCTAGGGTCTTGGGGCTCGGGGACACCGGGGAGCTGTTTTTT; CDR3 protein: CSARVLGLGDTGELFF
clone size: many; D gene: .; J gene: TRBJ2-2; V gene: TRBV11-2; CDR3 DNA: TGTGCCAGCAGCTCCCAGACCAGCACCGGGGAGCTGTTTTTT; CDR3 protein: CASSSQTSTGELFF
clone size: many; D gene: TRBD2; J gene: TRBJ2-5; V gene: TRBV7-6; CDR3 DNA: TGTGCCAGCAGCACTAGCGGGAGGGGAGAGACCCAGTACTTC; CDR3 protein: CASSTSGRGETQYF
clone size: .; D gene: TRBD1; J gene: TRBJ1-2; V gene: TRBV29-1; CDR3 DNA: TGCAGCGTTGAAGATGGCGACAGGGGGCTCGGCTACACCTTC; CDR3 protein: CSVEDGDRGLGYTF
clone size: many; D gene: .; J gene: TRBJ1-1; V gene: TRBV6-1; CDR3 DNA: TGTGCCAGCACTGAGGTCGGGGGGGGATACACTGAAGCTTTCTTT; CDR3 protein: CASTEVGGGYTEAFF
clone size: .; D gene: .; J gene: TRBJ1-2; V gene: TRBV6-1; CDR3 DNA: TGTGCCAGCAGTGAAGCGACGGCTATCTCTGGCTACACCTTC; CDR3 protein: CASSEATAISGYTF
clone size: few; D gene: TRBD1; J gene: TRBJ2-5; V gene: TRBV20-1; CDR3 DNA: TGCAGTGCTAGAGACACAGGGGGCAGGGAGACCCAGTACTTC; CDR3 protein: CSARDTGGRETQYF
clone size: .; D gene: .; J gene: TRBJ2-7; V gene: TRBV12-3/TRBV12-4; CDR3 DNA: TGTGCCAGCAGTTTAGTAACCGACTGGGGTCGGCACGAGCAGTACTTC; CDR3 protein: CASSLVTDWGRHEQYF
clone size: .; D gene: .; J gene: TRBJ1-2; V gene: TRBV6-5; CDR3 DNA: TGTGCCAGCAGTTGGGCCCAGGGAAGTAATGGCTACACCTTC; CDR3 protein: CASSWAQGSNGYTF
clone size: many; D gene: .; J gene: TRBJ2-7; V gene: TRBV2; CDR3 DNA: TGTGCCAGCAGTGAAGCGCTTGTGACAACTACCTACGAGCAGTACTTC; CDR3 protein: CASSEALVTTTYEQYF
clone size: .; D gene: TRBD1; J gene: TRBJ1-2; V gene: TRBV12-5; CDR3 DNA: TGTGCTAGTGACGGGACAGGGGTTTATGGCTACACCTTC; CDR3 protein: CASDGTGVYGYTF
clone size: many; D gene: .; J gene: TRBJ1-1; V gene: TRBV27; CDR3 DNA: TGTGCCAGCAGTTTTGGGGCAGACTTAAACACTGAAGCTTTCTTT; CDR3 protein: CASSFGADLNTEAFF
clone size: many; D gene: .; J gene: TRBJ1-1; V gene: TRBV3-1; CDR3 DNA: TGTGCCAGCAGCCAATTACTGAGGGACCGACCCAGAGACACTGAAGCTTTCTTT; CDR3 protein: CASSQLLRDRPRDTEAFF
clone size: .; D gene: TRBD2; J gene: TRBJ2-7; V gene: TRBV12-3/TRBV12-4; CDR3 DNA: TGTGCCAGCAGCCGCATCGCGGGAGACCGAATCTACGAGCAGTACTTC; CDR3 protein: CASSRIAGDRIYEQYF
clone size: many; D gene: .; J gene: TRBJ1-5; V gene: TRBV6-1; CDR3 DNA: TGTGCCAGCAGTCTCCCTGGAGGCGGGGGTGAAAATCAGCCCCAGCATTTT; CDR3 protein: CASSLPGGGGENQPQHF
clone size: many; D gene: .; J gene: TRBJ2-2; V gene: TRBV4-2; CDR3 DNA: TGTGCCAGCAGCCAAGATCCCGCGACTACAACAGCCGACACCGGGGAGCTGTTTTTT; CDR3 protein: CASSQDPATTTADTGELFF
clone size: many; D gene: .; J gene: TRBJ2-4; V gene: TRBV24-1; CDR3 DNA: TGTGCCACCAGTGATCCACCGAGGGCCATAAACATTCAGTACTTC; CDR3 protein: CATSDPPRAINIQYF
clone size: .; D gene: TRBD2; J gene: TRBJ2-7; V gene: TRBV20-1; CDR3 DNA: TGCAGTGCTAGCGACTTGGGCGGGGGGGGAGCCGAGCAGTACTTC; CDR3 protein: CSASDLGGGGAEQYF
clone size: many; D gene: .; J gene: TRBJ2-6; V gene: TRBV11-3; CDR3 DNA: TGTGCCAGCAGCTTAGTCATCCGGGAGTCCGGGGCCAACGTCCTGACTTTC; CDR3 protein: CASSLVIRESGANVLTF
clone size: once; D gene: TRBD1; J gene: TRBJ1-1; V gene: TRBV6-1; CDR3 DNA: TGTGCCAGCAGTGAATCGGCAGGGGGAAGGACTGAAGCTTTCTTT; CDR3 protein: CASSESAGGRTEAFF
clone size: .; D gene: TRBD2; J gene: TRBJ2-2; V gene: TRBV27; CDR3 DNA: TGTGCCAGCAGTCGATTGTCCCCTGGGGCGGGGGGCTACACCGGGGAGCTGTTTTTT; CDR3 protein: CASSRLSPGAGGYTGELFF
clone size: many; D gene: TRBD2; J gene: TRBJ2-7; V gene: TRBV20-1; CDR3 DNA: TGCAGTGCTAGCCCTGGGACTAGGAGCTACGAGCAGTACTTC; CDR3 protein: CSASPGTRSYEQYF
clone size: many; D gene: .; J gene: TRBJ1-2; V gene: TRBV3-1; CDR3 DNA: TGTGCCAGCAGCCAATCTGAGACAGCTCATATCCATGGCTACACCTTC; CDR3 protein: CASSQSETAHIHGYTF
clone size: many; D gene: TRBD1; J gene: TRBJ2-7; V gene: TRBV6-2/TRBV6-3; CDR3 DNA: TGTGCCAGCAGTTACTCTAGGGTTGAGGGGGCCAACGAGCAGTACTTC; CDR3 protein: CASSYSRVEGANEQYF
clone size: many; D gene: .; J gene: TRBJ1-5; V gene: TRBV6-2/TRBV6-3; CDR3 DNA: TGTGCCAGCAGTTACCTCTTAGAGCCCCAGCATTTT; CDR3 protein: CASSYLLEPQHF
clone size: many; D gene: .; J gene: TRBJ1-2; V gene: TRBV20-1; CDR3 DNA: TGCAGTGCTAGATTATTGGGTGGCTACACCTTC; CDR3 protein: CSARLLGGYTF
clone size: many; D gene: .; J gene: TRBJ2-7; V gene: TRBV6-2/TRBV6-3; CDR3 DNA: TGTGCCAGCAGTTACTCGCTTGGTCTACCTGAGCAGTACTTC; CDR3 protein: CASSYSLGLPEQYF
clone size: many; D gene: .; J gene: TRBJ2-7; V gene: TRBV30; CDR3 DNA: TGTGCCTGGAGTCGTGGGACGCGTACCCCCTACGAGCAGTACTTC; CDR3 protein: CAWSRGTRTPYEQYF
clone size: .; D gene: .; J gene: TRBJ2-7; V gene: TRBV18; CDR3 DNA: TGTGCCAGCTCACCAGTGCGGGATAAGGGCGAGCAGTACTTC; CDR3 protein: CASSPVRDKGEQYF
clone size: many; D gene: TRBD1; J gene: TRBJ2-7; V gene: TRBV5-5; CDR3 DNA: TGTGCCAGCAGTTTCCGGGACAGGGAAACCTACGAGCAGTACTTC; CDR3 protein: CASSFRDRETYEQYF